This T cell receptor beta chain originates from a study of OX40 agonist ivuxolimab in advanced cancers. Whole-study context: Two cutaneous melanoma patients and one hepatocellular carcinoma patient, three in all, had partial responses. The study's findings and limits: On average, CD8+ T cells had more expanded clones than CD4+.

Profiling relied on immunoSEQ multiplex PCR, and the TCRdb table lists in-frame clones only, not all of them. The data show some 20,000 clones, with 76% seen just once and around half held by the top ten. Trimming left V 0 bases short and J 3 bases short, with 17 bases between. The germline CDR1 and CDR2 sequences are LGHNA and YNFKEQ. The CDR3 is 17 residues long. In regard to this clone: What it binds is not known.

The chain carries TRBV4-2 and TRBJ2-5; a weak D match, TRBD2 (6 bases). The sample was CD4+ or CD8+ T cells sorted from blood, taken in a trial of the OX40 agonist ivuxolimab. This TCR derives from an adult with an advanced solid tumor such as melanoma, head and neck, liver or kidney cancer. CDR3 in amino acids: CASSQEVSGLDEETQYF. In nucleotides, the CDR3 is TGTGCCAGCAGCCAAGAGGTGAGCGGGTTAGACGAAGAGACCCAGTACTTC.